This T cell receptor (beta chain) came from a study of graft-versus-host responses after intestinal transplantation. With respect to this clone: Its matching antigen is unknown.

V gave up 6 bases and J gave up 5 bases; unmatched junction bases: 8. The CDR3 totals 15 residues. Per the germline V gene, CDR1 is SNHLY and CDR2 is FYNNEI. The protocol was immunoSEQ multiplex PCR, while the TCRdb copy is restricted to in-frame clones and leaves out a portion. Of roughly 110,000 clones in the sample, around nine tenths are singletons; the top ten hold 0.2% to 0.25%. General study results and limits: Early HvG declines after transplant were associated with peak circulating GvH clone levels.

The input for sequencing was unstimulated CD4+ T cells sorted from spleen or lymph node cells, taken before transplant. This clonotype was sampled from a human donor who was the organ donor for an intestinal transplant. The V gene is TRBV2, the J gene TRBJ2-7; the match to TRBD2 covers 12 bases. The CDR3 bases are TGTGCCAGCAGATTGACTAGCGGGAGTAGCCACGAGCAGTACTTC. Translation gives CASRLTSGSSHEQYF.